This passage covers 10 T cell receptor beta chains from one sample sequenced in a study of T cell clusters in autoimmune cytopenias. TRB amplification used 250 ng of peripheral blood genomic DNA. TRB rearrangements were amplified by touch-down multiplex PCR with mixed TRB-A/B primers. No DNA is given; TCRdb re-called the multiplex PCR reads and lists each CDR3 protein once. The data include about 12,000 distinct CDR3 sequences; the top ten clones carry 3% to 3.5%. The sequencing sample was made of peripheral blood. All receptors derive from a human donor with an autoimmune cytopenia or autoimmune hepatitis (not recorded which).

This chain links TRBV6-5 with TRBJ2-7. CDR3 size: 13 residues. CDR1 and CDR2 from the germline V gene are MNHEY and SVGAGI. The CDR3 protein is CASSRRGSDEQYF.

The rearrangement uses TRBV6-2 or TRBV6-3 and TRBJ1-2; TCRdb returns TRBD1, unconfirmable since there is no DNA. This CDR3 has 13 residues. The V gene's germline CDR1 is MNHEY and CDR2 SVGEGT. The CDR3 spells CASRATGVDGYTF.

The chain links TRBV6-1 to TRBJ2-7; TCRdb's D call of TRBD2 is untestable without DNA. Per germline, CDR1 MNHNS and CDR2 SASEGT. The CDR3 contains 15 residues. The CDR3 is CASSATSGSYYEQYF.

V gene TRBV15 combines with J gene TRBJ2-5; without DNA, the TCRdb call of TRBD2 cannot be checked. CDR1 and CDR2 (germline): LNHNV, YYDKDF (reference sequence). This CDR3 spans 16 amino acids. The CDR3 spells CATSRPLAGGLETQYF.

The chain has TRBV10-3 and TRBJ2-1; TCRdb outputs TRBD1, but without DNA this stays unchecked. The CDR3 consists of 16 residues. Germline V gene lookup returns CDR1 ENHRY and CDR2 SYGVKD. CDR3 residues: CAISDTGGKSYNEQFF.

This chain links TRBV19 with TRBJ2-5; TCRdb lists TRBD2, though no DNA is available to test this call. There are 16 residues in the CDR3. CDR1 and CDR2 (germline): LNHDA, SQIVND (reference sequence). This CDR3 is CASTSLAGGPRETQYF.

This clonotype is identified as medium-sized from frequency. The V call is TRBV6-5, the J call TRBJ2-3; the D call of TRBD1 rests on TCRdb alone, since no DNA is present to check it. This CDR3 is built from 18 residues. The germline V gene has CDR1 MNHEY and CDR2 SVGAGI. CDR3 amino acids: CASSYSGVGAWGTDTQYF.

The rearrangement links TRBV6-1 to TRBJ2-1; the TRBD1 assignment by TCRdb is unverifiable without DNA. CDR3 length: 15 residues. Germline V gene data show CDR1 as MNHNS and CDR2 as SASEGT. The CDR3 reads CASSLMGGRYNEQFF.

This sequence joins TRBV5-5 and TRBJ1-5. The CDR3 contains 13 residues. Germline CDR1 reads SGHKS; CDR2 reads YYEKEE (reference sequence). Here the CDR3 reads CASSLLGNQPQHF.

The chain recombines TRBV6-1 with TRBJ2-7; the D call from TCRdb, TRBD1, cannot be confirmed without DNA. Germline V gives CDR1 MNHNS, CDR2 SASEGT. The CDR3 loop spans 12 amino acids. The chain's CDR3 is CASSEPGYEQYF.